These T cell receptor beta chains were read from a single sample in a study of regulatory T cells in long-lasting Graves disease. TCRdb used MiXCR to reprocess the multiplex PCR reads, holding one entry per CDR3 protein. The sample yields about 300,000 distinct CDR3 sequences, more than 15% seen once. The sample consisted of peripheral blood mononuclear cells (PBMCs), taken at new diagnosis, from a patient treated with antithyroid drugs. These receptor sequences come from a female donor with Graves disease. CDR3s include the opening cysteine and the closing phenylalanine or tryptophan. A D gene is named only where the DNA matches it firmly. Size is stated for part of the rows, as once, few or many counts, or as a class when the clone is expanded.

cdr3_nt cdr3_aa j_call d_call v_call clone_size cdr3_length
TGCAGTGCTAGCCTTGGGACTTCTCTTACCGACGAGCAGTACTTC CSASLGTSLTDEQYF TRBJ2-7 . TRBV20-1 . 15
TGCAGTGTCACGAACGGGGGGGGGACCCAGTACTTC CSVTNGGGTQYF TRBJ2-5 TRBD2 TRBV20-1 . 12
TGCGCCAGCAGTGAACCAGGGAACTATGGCTACACCTTC CASSEPGNYGYTF TRBJ1-2 . TRBV10-2 many 13
TGTGCCAGCAGTGTCAGTCCGGGGAGCACAGATACGCAGTATTTT CASSVSPGSTDTQYF TRBJ2-3 . TRBV27 many 15
TGCGCCAGCAGTAGTTTTCTCCAGCCCCAGCATTTT CASSSFLQPQHF TRBJ1-5 . TRBV10-2 few 12
TGTGCCAGCTGCCGACTAGCGACGACGATCTCCTACAATGAGCAGTTCTTC CASCRLATTISYNEQFF TRBJ2-1 TRBD2 TRBV12-3/TRBV12-4 many 17
TGCAGTGCCCTCGGCTGGGGTAGCGGGAGTCGGTACGAGCAGTACTTC CSALGWGSGSRYEQYF TRBJ2-7 TRBD2 TRBV20-1 few 16
TGTGCCAGCAGTCCAGGGGCGGGGGAAAAACTGTTTTTT CASSPGAGEKLFF TRBJ1-4 . TRBV6-1 many 13
TGTGCCAGCAGCTCCCCACCGGGGGTAGCGGGAGGGCCCCTTAAGCAGTTCTTC CASSSPPGVAGGPLKQFF TRBJ2-1 TRBD2 TRBV7-2 . 18
TGTGCCAGCAGCCCCTCCGCTAGCGGGAGGGCCCATGAGCAGTTCTTC CASSPSASGRAHEQFF TRBJ2-1 TRBD2 TRBV6-1 many 16
TGTGCCAGCTCACCATGGGACAGGGCGACAGATACGCAGTATTTT CASSPWDRATDTQYF TRBJ2-3 TRBD1 TRBV18 . 15
TGTGCCAGCAGTCGGGACTGGCGGGGGCAGTACTTC CASSRDWRGQYF TRBJ2-7 . TRBV11-2 once 12
TGTGCCAGCAGTTTACGACGGGGCAACACTGAAGCTTTCTTT CASSLRRGNTEAFF TRBJ1-1 . TRBV12-3/TRBV12-4 many 14
TGTGCCAGCAGCCAAGGTTTGCGGGGAGACCAAGAGACCCAGTACTTC CASSQGLRGDQETQYF TRBJ2-5 . TRBV3-1 . 16
TGCAGCGTTGAGGGATCCTTCCATCTTGGGGAGACCCAGTACTTC CSVEGSFHLGETQYF TRBJ2-5 . TRBV29-1 many 15
TGTGCCAGTAGTATTGCAGCCCTTTATGGCTACACCTTC CASSIAALYGYTF TRBJ1-2 . TRBV19 many 13
TGTGCCAGTAGTCCCGGGACAGGGCCAAGCAATCAGCCCCAGCATTTT CASSPGTGPSNQPQHF TRBJ1-5 TRBD1 TRBV19 few 16
TGTGCCAGCAGCTTACTGTCCCCCAGGGGGACGATCCAAGAGACCCAGTACTTC CASSLLSPRGTIQETQYF TRBJ2-5 TRBD1 TRBV7-6 many 18
TGCGCCAGCAGCTCACCGGGACCAGCGGGAAATGAGCAGTTCTTC CASSSPGPAGNEQFF TRBJ2-1 TRBD2 TRBV5-1 . 15
TGTGCCAGCAGCTCAGGGGAGGGCGAGCAGTACTTC CASSSGEGEQYF TRBJ2-7 . TRBV7-9 many 12
TGTGCCAGCAGTTACAGAGGAGACGAGCAGTACTTC CASSYRGDEQYF TRBJ2-7 . TRBV6-5 many 12
TGTGCCAGCAGCCAAGAGGACGAGGCGGAACGGGCCTACGAGCAGTACTTC CASSQEDEAERAYEQYF TRBJ2-7 . TRBV4-2 . 17
TGCGCCAGCAAGGGACTAGCGGTTAATGAGCAGTTCTTC CASKGLAVNEQFF TRBJ2-1 TRBD2 TRBV5-1 many 13
TGTGCCAGTAGTCTCGGGACAGCAACTAATGAAAAACTGTTTTTT CASSLGTATNEKLFF TRBJ1-4 TRBD1 TRBV19 many 15
TGTGCCAGCAGTTTATGGGGTCCAGGCGGGAGGGCCCGGAATGAGCAGTTCTTC CASSLWGPGGRARNEQFF TRBJ2-1 TRBD2 TRBV27 . 18
TGTGCCAGCAGCTTCGGAGGAGGCTGGAACACCGGGGAGCTGTTTTTT CASSFGGGWNTGELFF TRBJ2-2 . TRBV5-6 . 16
TGTGCCAGCAGTTCGACAGCTTTGAACACTGAAGCTTTCTTT CASSSTALNTEAFF TRBJ1-1 . TRBV6-5 few 14
TGTGCCTCCTCGGATGGGGACTATGGCTACACCTTC CASSDGDYGYTF TRBJ1-2 . TRBV30 many 12